The sequence of this TCR beta chain was determined in a study of control samples from healthy donors and cancer patients (dated by TCRdb to the early 2020s). This clone was observed a single time. Its antigen target is currently unknown. Within one base of it there is no much larger clone, and no base qualities were kept. The CDR3 has 13 amino acids, counting the end cysteine and phenylalanine. Just CDR3 DNA is preserved here, 39 bases in frame from base 1. Trimming removed 4 bases from V and 8 bases from J, leaving 12 bases between the germline ends. From a lookup of the germline V gene, CDR1 and CDR2 are SNHLY and FYNNEI. The library came from the immunoSEQ multiplex PCR assay. As stored in TCRdb, this immuneACCESS dataset retains in-frame rearrangements with V and J assigned. A fraction of the clones does not appear; measured against another copy, unresolved V genes explain less than half of the discrepancy, and the remainder lacks a known reason. The sample records approximately 100,000 clones, approximately 86% of which are singletons. Of the sample, approximately 21% falls within the top ten clones.

The material sequenced was blood. Recombination linked TRBV2 to TRBJ2-1; tentative D gene TRBD2, with 5 bases matching. The TCR sequence derives from a man aged 25 to 45 in good health. At the DNA level, the sequence is TGTGCCAGCAGTGGGGAGCAGGCCCATGAGCAGTTCTTC. This translates into CASSGEQAHEQFF.